These 4 T cell receptor beta chains came from one sample sequenced in a study of regulatory T cells in long-lasting Graves disease. Time point: newly diagnosed GD, antithyroid drugs for less than 3 months. Making the TCR library involved RNA that had been extracted from PBMCs. Construction of the TCR beta libraries employed iRepertoire HTBI primers in conjunction with Arm-PCR of CDR3 regions. MiXCR was run by TCRdb on the multiplex PCR reads, yielding one entry per CDR3 protein. Of over 500,000 distinct CDR3 sequences detected, around 15% appear once; the ten largest clones hold 18%. Separately, the same data were catalogued under a study of T cells in Graves' hyperthyroidism and ophthalmopathy.

Sequences were derived from peripheral blood mononuclear cells (PBMCs), sampled at new diagnosis, from a patient treated with antithyroid drugs. The source is a woman in her thirties with Graves disease.

This clonotype has at least ten counts. V gene TRBV28 combines with J gene TRBJ2-7; D is unresolved. From germline, CDR1 is MDHEN and CDR2 SYDVKM. The CDR3 is 14 amino acids. Trimming cost V 3 bases and J 2 bases, with 11 bases left between them. Here the CDR3 reads CASSLRNIPYEQYF. The DNA of the CDR3 is TGTGCCAGCAGTTTGAGAAACATCCCCTACGAGCAGTACTTC.

Concerning this clonotype itself: Relative to the germline gene, one junction end is altered; a read error may explain this. The chain combines TRBV12-3 or TRBV12-4 with TRBJ2-1; possible D gene TRBD2, 5 bases. This CDR3 is built from 11 residues. CDR3 DNA sequence: TGTGCCAGCAGCCTAAAAGCGGTTCTGCTCTTC. Encoded protein: CASSLKAVLLF.

Ten or more counts support this clonotype. The gene calls are TRBV15 and TRBJ1-1; no reliable D call. This CDR3 contains 13 residues. Germline values: CDR1 LNHNV, CDR2 YYDKDF (reference sequence). The V and J ends lost 3 bases and 3 bases respectively, with 8 bases between them. CDR3 in amino acids: CATSRTRDTEAFF. CDR3 bases: TGTGCCACCAGCAGGACACGTGACACTGAAGCTTTCTTT.

This clonotype was detected only a few times. The chain couples TRBV12-3 or TRBV12-4 to TRBJ2-1, with 8 bases aligning to TRBD2. The CDR3 contains 15 residues. V shed 6 bases and J 5 bases; nucleotides not matched to a gene: 9. The CDR3 DNA follows: TGTGCCAGCAGCGGGTTCCCAGCGGGAGACAATGAGCAGTTCTTC. This translates into CASSGFPAGDNEQFF.